This T cell receptor beta chain originates from a study of shared clonotypes between healthy human individuals. This CDR3 has 15 residues. The junction had 7 bases not matched to a gene; V was cut back by 8 bases and J by 4 bases. The germline CDR1 and CDR2 sequences are SGHVS and FNYEAQ. Sequencing used immunoSEQ multiplex PCR; TCRdb keeps in-frame clones, though not all of them. The sample holds about 1.5 million clones, approximately 98% seen once. J is TRBJ2-1 and V is TRBV7-6, with 11 bases lining up with TRBD2. This clonotype originated in a man aged 30-40 years in good health. The sequencing sample was made of naive CD4+ T cells sorted from blood. The subset was: CD45RA+ positively selected. The CDR3 spells CASAVLAGVYNEQFF. The CDR3 DNA sequence: TGTGCCAGCGCCGTACTAGCGGGAGTTTACAATGAGCAGTTCTTC.